This T cell receptor beta chain was captured by sequencing in a study of T cell repertoires in ileal Crohn's disease. Study findings and constraints: Endoscopic recurrence occurred in every patient whose clonality exceeded 26.8%.

Measured with immunoSEQ multiplex PCR; TCRdb has only the in-frame clones, and not every one. The sample yields 14,000 or so clones, under 80% seen once. The length of the CDR3 is 14 residues. With 5 bases removed from V and 5 bases from J, the gap between germline ends came to 15 bases. CDR1 SEHNR and CDR2 FQNEAQ come from the germline V gene (reference sequence). Sample time point: inflamed ileum from the surgical specimen. Of note for this clone: Its cognate antigen is unknown.

Material for sequencing was ileal tissue. The receptor comes from an adult with Crohn's disease. This chain uses TRBV7-9 with TRBJ2-5, with D uncertain. The CDR3 region has the DNA TGTGCCAGCAGCCGGGTCCTAAGGTGGGAGACCCAGTACTTC. Translated, it gives CASSRVLRWETQYF.